A single sample is the source of the 32 T cell receptor beta chains below, sequenced in a study of breast tumors, draining lymph nodes, adjacent tissues. TCRdb redid the calling of the multiplex PCR reads with MiXCR, one entry per CDR3 protein. This sample has some 130,000 distinct CDR3 sequences, with around 20% found just once. Samples came from axillary lymph nodes draining the breast cancer. Sequences were obtained from axillary lymph node tissue. All receptors derive from a female donor with breast cancer. Some clones in this sample may be carry-over from other donors' samples.

This clonotype came up many times. This rearrangement joins TRBV7-2 to TRBJ2-3; D might be TRBD2 (6 bases). This CDR3 is built from 13 residues. Per germline, CDR1 SGHTA and CDR2 FQGNSA. The V end lost 4 bases, the J end lost 8 bases, and 13 bases lay between the germline ends. CDR3 protein: CASSSPLGGTQYF. In nucleotides, the CDR3 is TGTGCCAGCAGCTCCCCGCTGGGGGGTACGCAGTATTTT.

A word on this clonotype: Given a much more abundant clone one base away, this may be a read error. The CDR3 region is CASGSHNYGYTF. The CDR3 DNA reads as TGTGCCAGCGGGAGTCATAATTATGGCTACACCTTC. The rearrangement joins TRBV12-3 or TRBV12-4 to TRBJ1-2; D unclear. V lost 8 bases to trimming and J lost 5 bases, with 12 bases between them. CDR3 length: 12 amino acids.

This clonotype showed up many times. This chain links TRBV7-9 with TRBJ2-2; 9 bases map to TRBD1. CDR1 SEHNR and CDR2 FQNEAQ come from the germline V gene (reference sequence). V was clipped by 5 bases and J by 0 bases; unmatched bases: 4. This CDR3 region has 16 residues. This CDR3 is CASSLTGGANTGELFF. CDR3 DNA sequence: TGTGCCAGCAGCCTTACAGGGGGCGCGAACACCGGGGAGCTGTTTTTT.

Regarding this clonotype: A read error is possible here, since a much larger clone lies one base away. The J gene is TRBJ2-1, the V gene TRBV7-2, with 12 nucleotides matching TRBD2. Germline V gene lookup returns CDR1 SGHTA and CDR2 FQGNSA. This CDR3 region has 16 residues. CDR3 nucleotide sequence: TGTGCCTGCAGCCCGCGTACTAGCGGGGGGTACAATGAGCAGTTCTTC. Translating gives CACSPRTSGGYNEQFF.

This clonotype was counted ten times or more. The J gene is TRBJ2-1, the V gene TRBV10-2; no firm D call. The CDR3 covers 13 residues. Germline V gives CDR1 WSHSY, CDR2 SAAADI. V gave up 4 bases and J gave up 6 bases, with 10 bases separating them. CDR3 sequence reads: CASSVFSINEQFF. CDR3 coding DNA: TGCGCCAGCAGTGTTTTCTCAATCAATGAGCAGTTCTTC.

This clonotype showed up many times. The chain is built from TRBV14 and TRBJ2-6; D might be TRBD2 (5 bases). This CDR3 spans 19 amino acids. V lost 4 bases and J 1 base, leaving 20 bases between the germline ends. Germline lookup yields CDR1 SGHDN and CDR2 FVKESK. As DNA, the CDR3 is TGTGCCAGCAGCCCCCTCCCGACGTCCCGGGGTTCTGGGGCCAACGTCCTGACTTTC. This encodes CASSPLPTSRGSGANVLTF.

This clonotype came up many times. The J gene is TRBJ2-3, the V gene TRBV19; no reliable D call. The CDR3 has 14 amino acids. The ends were cut back, 1 base at V and 8 bases at J, with 13 bases in the middle. CDR1 LNHDA and CDR2 SQIVND come from the germline V gene (reference sequence). DNA for the CDR3: TGTGCCAGTAGTATAGGTCCATATCCGGGTACGCAGTATTTT. Its translation: CASSIGPYPGTQYF. Based on the CDR3 plus reference TRBV19 and TRBJ2-3, the full variable domain is DGGITQSPKYLFRKEGQNVTLSCEQNLNHDAMYWYRQDPGQGLRLIYYSQIVNDFQKGDIAEGYSVSREKKESFPLTVTSAQKNPTAFYLCASSIGPYPGTQYFGPGTRLTVL.

This clonotype was seen repeatedly, ten times or more. The rearrangement links TRBV15 to TRBJ2-2; 9 positions agree with TRBD1. The V segment lost 1 base and the J segment 3 bases; nucleotides outside the gene matches: 0. Germline CDR1 and CDR2: LNHNV and YYDKDF (reference sequence). The CDR3 is 15 amino acids. For the CDR3, the DNA is TGTGCCACCAGCAGAGGGACAGGGGACACCGGGGAGCTGTTTTTT. It is translated as CATSRGTGDTGELFF.

Many counts were recorded for this clonotype. The chain joins TRBV28 to TRBJ1-6; D might be TRBD1 (5 bases). The germline gives CDR1 MDHEN, CDR2 SYDVKM. Between the trimmed V and J ends, which lost 5 bases and 6 bases, there was a span of 14 bases. This CDR3 comprises 15 residues. CDR3 protein: CASSRIQGRNSPLHF. DNA for the CDR3: TGTGCCAGCAGTAGGATCCAGGGTCGTAATTCACCCCTCCACTTT.

Concerning this clonotype itself: One base away lies a much larger clone, so this may be a sequencing read error. The V call is TRBV24-1, the J call TRBJ2-6, with 13 bases matching TRBD2. The germline CDR1 and CDR2 sequences are KGHDR and SFDVKD. The CDR3 extends over 19 amino acids. The CDR3 loop is CATSDLRTSGGSGANVLAF. The DNA for the CDR3 is TGTGCCACCAGTGATTTAAGGACTAGCGGGGGTTCTGGGGCCAACGTCCTGGCTTTC.

The chain combines TRBV10-2 with TRBJ1-6; 8 nucleotides agree with TRBD1. CDR1 is WSHSY and CDR2 is SAAADI in the germline V gene. J gave up 7 bases and V 6 bases, and 2 bases lay outside the gene matches. The CDR3 has 13 residues. The CDR3 protein is CASRDRVNSPLHF. The CDR3 nucleotides are TGCGCCAGCAGGGACAGGGTGAATTCACCCCTCCACTTT.

This clonotype was counted many times. The V and J genes are TRBV20-1 and TRBJ2-3, with no clear D. Germline loops: CDR1 DFQATT, CDR2 SNEGSKA (reference sequence). The CDR3 covers 11 residues. Deletions cut 4 bases from V and 7 bases from J, with 9 bases between. The CDR3 bases are TGCAGTGCTATTGTGGTAAATACGCAGTATTTT. Translation gives CSAIVVNTQYF.

This clonotype was counted many times. V and J are TRBV20-1 and TRBJ2-1; D gene unclear. CDR3 length equals 12 residues. With 1 base removed from V and 5 bases from J, the gap between germline ends came to 6 bases. Per germline, CDR1 DFQATT and CDR2 SNEGSKA (reference sequence). The CDR3: CSARVQNNEQFF. The CDR3 DNA is TGCAGTGCTAGAGTACAAAACAATGAGCAGTTCTTC.

This clonotype was seen repeatedly, ten times or more. This chain links TRBV5-1 with TRBJ2-7, with TRBD2 matching 8 bases. The CDR3 is made up of 14 amino acids. Germline lookup yields CDR1 SGHRS and CDR2 YFSETQ. V lost 6 bases to trimming and J lost 4 bases; unmatched junction nucleotides: 9. The CDR3 loop reads CASTSGGARYEQYF. CDR3 nucleotides: TGCGCCAGCACCTCGGGAGGGGCGAGGTACGAGCAGTACTTC.

Comment on this clonotype: Given a much more abundant clone one base away, this may be a read error. The gene calls are TRBV5-4 and TRBJ2-7; 7 bases line up with TRBD2. V was clipped by 7 bases and J by 0 bases; unmatched bases: 7. CDR3 length equals 14 residues. Germline V gene data show CDR1 as SGHNT and CDR2 as YYREEE (reference sequence). The DNA for the CDR3 is TGTGCCAGCGGCTGGCGGGGGACCTCCTACGAGCAGTACTTC. It codes for CASGWRGTSYEQYF.

About this clonotype itself: A much more abundant neighbour one base away suggests this may be a read error. The rearrangement uses TRBV20-1 and TRBJ1-5; 8 bases agree with TRBD1. Germline V gene lookup returns CDR1 DFQATT and CDR2 SNEGSKA (reference sequence). CDR3 length equals 16 residues. The ends lost 5 bases at V and 3 bases at J; junction bases unmatched: 12. This chain's CDR3 is CSAGGDLDRANQPQHF. The DNA of the CDR3 is TGCAGTGCTGGTGGGGACTTGGACAGGGCCAATCAGCCCCAGCATTTT.

Ten or more counts support this clonotype. The gene calls are TRBV4-1 and TRBJ1-3, with D unresolved. CDR1 MGHRA and CDR2 YSYEKL come from the germline V gene. Trimming removed 1 base from V and 4 bases from J, with 14 bases in between. There are 16 residues in the CDR3. The DNA of the CDR3 is TGCGCCAGCAGCCAAGTATCACGGGTTGCGGGAAACACCATATATTTT. This gives the protein CASSQVSRVAGNTIYF.

This clonotype was observed many times. The gene calls are TRBV11-2 and TRBJ2-5; D call uncertain. Germline V lookup: CDR1 SGHAT, CDR2 FQNNGV. V lost 5 bases and J lost 2, with 12 bases in between. This CDR3 has 14 amino acids. CDR3 DNA: TGTGCCAGCAGCAATACCTGGTCTCAAGAGACCCAGTACTTC. Residues: CASSNTWSQETQYF.

The chain is built from TRBV19 and TRBJ1-1; the D is unclear. The germline gives CDR1 LNHDA, CDR2 SQIVND (reference sequence). Deletions cut 5 bases from V and 3 bases from J, with 10 bases between. This CDR3 is built from 13 residues. The CDR3 loop reads CASSRSGDTEAFF. Here the CDR3 DNA reads TGTGCCAGTAGTCGGAGTGGTGACACTGAAGCTTTCTTT. Filled out from reference TRBV19 and TRBJ1-1, the complete variable domain reads DGGITQSPKYLFRKEGQNVTLSCEQNLNHDAMYWYRQDPGQGLRLIYYSQIVNDFQKGDIAEGYSVSREKKESFPLTVTSAQKNPTAFYLCASSRSGDTEAFFGQGTRLTVV.

This clonotype was recorded a few times. This may be a read error: a much more frequent sequence differs by one nucleotide. This sequence joins TRBV5-1 and TRBJ2-5; no reliable D call. The CDR3 consists of 14 residues. Germline V lookup: CDR1 SGHRS, CDR2 YFSETQ. CDR3 loop: CAGSFAPRGETQYF. CDR3 DNA sequence: TGCGCCGGCAGCTTCGCACCAAGAGGAGAGACCCAGTACTTC.

On this clonotype: A read error is possible here, since a much larger clone lies one base away. The chain is built from TRBV4-1 and TRBJ2-1, with D maybe TRBD2 (5 bases). There are 12 residues in the CDR3. CDR1 and CDR2 (germline): MGHRA, YSYEKL. The CDR3 sequence: CASSPRGFEQSF. The CDR3 DNA reads TGCGCCAGCAGCCCCCGGGGATTTGAGCAGTCCTTC.

This clonotype was picked up many times. CDR3 loop: CASSYTGAPTDTQYF. The CDR3 DNA reads as TGCGCCAGCAGTTATACAGGAGCTCCCACAGATACGCAGTATTTT. This rearrangement joins TRBV5-1 to TRBJ2-3, with D maybe TRBD1 (5 bases). Germline lookup yields CDR1 SGHRS and CDR2 YFSETQ. V lost 5 bases to trimming and J lost 2 bases, with 15 bases between them. This CDR3 has 15 amino acids.

The CDR3, as DNA: TGTGCCAGCAGTGCGGAAGGGGACTATGGCTACACCTTC. Translating it yields CASSAEGDYGYTF. The genes are TRBV28 and TRBJ1-2; a possible D gene is TRBD1 (5 bases). The V and J ends lost 5 bases and 3 bases respectively, with 10 bases between them. The CDR3 length is 13 residues. CDR1 is MDHEN and CDR2 is SYDVKM in the germline V gene.

The table lists this clonotype with many counts. The J gene is TRBJ2-3, the V gene TRBV6-1; 11 bases line up with TRBD2. The germline V gene encodes CDR1 MNHNS and CDR2 SASEGT. The junction had 9 bases not matched to a gene; V was cut back by 4 bases and J by 0 bases. CDR3 length: 18 amino acids. DNA for the CDR3: TGTGCCAGCAGTGTCGGGACTAGCGGTTCTCTTAGCACAGATACGCAGTATTTT. It translates to CASSVGTSGSLSTDTQYF.

With respect to this clonotype: Given a much more abundant clone one base away, this may be a read error. The rearrangement joins TRBV5-4 to TRBJ2-7; D unclear. V was pared by 0 bases and J by 2 bases, with 12 bases between. CDR3 length: 15 amino acids. Germline V gene data show CDR1 as SGHNT and CDR2 as YYREEE (reference sequence). CDR3 amino acids: CASSLGTLSTYEQYF. In nucleotides, the CDR3 is TGTGCCAGCAGCTTGGGTACCCTTTCGACCTACGAGCAGTACTTC.

Comments on this clonotype: A much larger clone sits a single nucleotide away, making a read error possible. The chain combines TRBV5-1 with TRBJ2-2, with D possibly TRBD1 on 5 matching bases. The V end lost 6 bases, the J end lost 0 bases, and 12 bases lay between the germline ends. Germline V lookup: CDR1 SGHRS, CDR2 YFSETQ. The CDR3 consists of 15 residues. The CDR3 sequence: CASTARTTNTGELFF. Here the CDR3 DNA reads TGCGCCAGCACGGCCCGGACAACGAACACCGGGGAGCTGTTTTTT.

This clonotype was counted many times. The chain couples TRBV9 to TRBJ2-7; perhaps D is TRBD1 or TRBD2 (5 bases each). In germline, CDR1 is SGDLS, CDR2 YYNGEE. The V gene lost 0 bases and the J gene lost 6 bases, with 16 bases spanning the gap. The CDR3 totals 15 residues. CDR3: CASSVGGAQGAEQYF. The CDR3 region has the DNA TGTGCCAGCAGCGTAGGGGGAGCCCAGGGAGCCGAGCAGTACTTC.

This clonotype has a count of ten or more. The chain carries TRBV7-9 and TRBJ2-1; TRBD2 aligns across 9 bases. CDR3 length: 20 amino acids. Germline CDR1 and CDR2: SEHNR and FQNEAQ (reference sequence). Losses at the gene ends were 5 bases for V and 2 bases for J; bases not matched to a gene: 19. In nucleotides, the CDR3 is TGTGCCAGCAGCCCCCTTGTGGCTAGCGGGGTAATTGGCCCCTACAATGAGCAGTTCTTC. Translation: CASSPLVASGVIGPYNEQFF.

This clonotype has at least ten counts. CDR3 coding DNA: TGCAGTGCTAGAGATCCTGGACAGGGGGACGACGAGCAGTACTTC. Residues: CSARDPGQGDDEQYF. This chain links TRBV20-1 with TRBJ2-7, with 10 bases aligning to TRBD1. From germline, CDR1 is DFQATT and CDR2 SNEGSKA (reference sequence). J was trimmed by 5 bases and V by 0 bases; bases with no gene match: 7. The CDR3 extends over 15 amino acids.

This clonotype was detected ten times or more. The chain carries TRBV6-5 and TRBJ2-3; 7 bases map to TRBD2. The CDR3 totals 16 residues. Germline CDR1 is MNHEY and CDR2 is SVGAGI. V lost 2 bases to trimming and J lost 2 bases; unmatched junction nucleotides: 7. The CDR3, as DNA: TGTGCCAGCAGTTACCGAGCGGGATCGACCACAGATACGCAGTATTTT. Translation: CASSYRAGSTTDTQYF.

In its sample, this clonotype was seen many times. Written as DNA, the CDR3 is TGTGCCAGCAGTGAGTGGGACTACAGCACAGATACGCAGTATTTT. It encodes CASSEWDYSTDTQYF. The gene calls are TRBV2 and TRBJ2-3; TRBD2 matches at 7 bases. Looked up from germline, CDR1 is SNHLY and CDR2 is FYNNEI. This CDR3 has 15 amino acids. V dropped 3 bases and J dropped 0; count of bases not matched to a gene: 3.

The V call is TRBV6-2 or TRBV6-3, the J call TRBJ2-3; TRBD2 might be the D (6 bases). The ends were cut back, 10 bases at V and 0 bases at J, with 17 bases in the middle. This CDR3 has 15 residues. CDR1 and CDR2 from the germline V gene are MNHEY and SVGEGT. DNA for the CDR3: TGTGCCACTAAAAATAGCGGAGTTAGCACAGATACGCAGTATTTT. Translating gives CATKNSGVSTDTQYF.